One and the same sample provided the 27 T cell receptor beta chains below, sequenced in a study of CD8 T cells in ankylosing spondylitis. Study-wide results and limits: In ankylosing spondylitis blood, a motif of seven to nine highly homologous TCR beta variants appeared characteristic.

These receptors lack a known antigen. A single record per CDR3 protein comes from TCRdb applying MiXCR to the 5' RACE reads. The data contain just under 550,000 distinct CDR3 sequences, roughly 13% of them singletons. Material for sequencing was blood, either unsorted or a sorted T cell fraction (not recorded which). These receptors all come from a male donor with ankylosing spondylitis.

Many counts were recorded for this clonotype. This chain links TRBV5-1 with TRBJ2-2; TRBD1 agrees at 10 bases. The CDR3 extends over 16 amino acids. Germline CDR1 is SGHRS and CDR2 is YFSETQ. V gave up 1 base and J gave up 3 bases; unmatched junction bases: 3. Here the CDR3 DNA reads TGCGCCAGCAGCTTGCTGACAGGGGGCGACACCGGGGAGCTGTTTTTT. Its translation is CASSLLTGGDTGELFF.

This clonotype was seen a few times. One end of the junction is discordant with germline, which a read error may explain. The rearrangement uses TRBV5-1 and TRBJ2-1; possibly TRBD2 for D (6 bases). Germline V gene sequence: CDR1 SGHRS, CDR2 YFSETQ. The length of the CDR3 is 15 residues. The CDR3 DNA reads TGCGCCAGCACCTTGACTAGTAGTGGGAGGAATGAGCAGTTCTTC. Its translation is CASTLTSSGRNEQFF.

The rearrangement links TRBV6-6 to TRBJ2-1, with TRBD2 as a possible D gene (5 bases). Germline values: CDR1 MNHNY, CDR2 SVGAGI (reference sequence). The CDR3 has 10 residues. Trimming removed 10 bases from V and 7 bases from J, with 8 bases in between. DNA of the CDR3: TGTGCCACCGGGGTTAATGAGCAGTTCTTC. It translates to CATGVNEQFF.

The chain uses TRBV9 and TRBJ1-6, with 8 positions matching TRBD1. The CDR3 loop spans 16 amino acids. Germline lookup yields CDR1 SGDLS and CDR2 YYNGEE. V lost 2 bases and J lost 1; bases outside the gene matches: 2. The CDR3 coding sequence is TGTGCCAGCAGCGTTCAGGGGGCATCCTATAATTCACCCCTCCACTTT. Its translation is CASSVQGASYNSPLHF.

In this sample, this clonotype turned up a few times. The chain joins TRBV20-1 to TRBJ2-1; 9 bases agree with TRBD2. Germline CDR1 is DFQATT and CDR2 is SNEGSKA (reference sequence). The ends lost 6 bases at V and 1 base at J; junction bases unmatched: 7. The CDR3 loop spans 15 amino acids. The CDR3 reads CSAKTSGPSYNEQFF. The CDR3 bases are TGCAGTGCCAAAACTAGCGGGCCGTCCTACAATGAGCAGTTCTTC.

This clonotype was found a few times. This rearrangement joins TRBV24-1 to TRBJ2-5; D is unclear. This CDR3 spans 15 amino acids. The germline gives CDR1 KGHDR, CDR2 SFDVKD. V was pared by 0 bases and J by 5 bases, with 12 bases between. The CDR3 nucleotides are TGTGCCACCAGTGATTTGCCTGCCTTTGTGGAGACCCAGTACTTC. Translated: CATSDLPAFVETQYF.

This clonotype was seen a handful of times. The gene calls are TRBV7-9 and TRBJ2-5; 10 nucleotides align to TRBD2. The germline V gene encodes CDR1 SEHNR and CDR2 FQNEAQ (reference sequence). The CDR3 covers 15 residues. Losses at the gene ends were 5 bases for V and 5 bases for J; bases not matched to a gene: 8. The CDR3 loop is CASSRTSGIGETQYF. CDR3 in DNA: TGTGCCAGCAGCCGAACTAGCGGGATAGGTGAGACCCAGTACTTC.

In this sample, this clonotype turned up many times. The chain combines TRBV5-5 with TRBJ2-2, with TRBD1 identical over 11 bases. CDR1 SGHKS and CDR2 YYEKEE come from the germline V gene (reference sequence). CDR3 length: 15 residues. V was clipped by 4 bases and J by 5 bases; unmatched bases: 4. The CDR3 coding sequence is TGTGCCAGCAGCACCGGGACAGGGGGGACCGGGGAGCTGTTTTTT. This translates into CASSTGTGGTGELFF.

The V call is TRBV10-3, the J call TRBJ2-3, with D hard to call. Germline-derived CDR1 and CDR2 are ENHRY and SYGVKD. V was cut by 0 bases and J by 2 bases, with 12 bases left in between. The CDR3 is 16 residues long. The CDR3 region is CAISESGDSPTDTQYF. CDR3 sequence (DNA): TGTGCCATCAGTGAGTCCGGAGACTCCCCCACAGATACGCAGTATTTT.

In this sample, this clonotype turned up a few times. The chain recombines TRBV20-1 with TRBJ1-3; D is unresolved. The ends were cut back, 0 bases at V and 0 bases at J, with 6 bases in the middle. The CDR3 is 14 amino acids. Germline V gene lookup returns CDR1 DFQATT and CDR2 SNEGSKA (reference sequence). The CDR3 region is CSARDGFSGNTIYF. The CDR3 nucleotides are TGCAGTGCTAGAGATGGGTTCTCTGGAAACACCATATATTTT.

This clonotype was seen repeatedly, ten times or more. CDR3 region: CASSRSYDEQFF. The CDR3 DNA reads TGCGCCAGTTCCCGGTCATACGATGAGCAGTTCTTC. The rearrangement uses TRBV5-1 and TRBJ2-1, with unresolved D. Trimming pared 8 bases from V and 8 bases from J, leaving 14 bases between. Germline V gene lookup returns CDR1 SGHRS and CDR2 YFSETQ. The CDR3 has 12 amino acids.

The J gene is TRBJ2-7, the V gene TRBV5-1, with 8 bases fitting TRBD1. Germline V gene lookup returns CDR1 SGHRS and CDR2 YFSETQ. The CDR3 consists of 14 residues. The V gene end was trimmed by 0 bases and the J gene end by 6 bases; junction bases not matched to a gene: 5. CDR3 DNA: TGCGCCAGCAGCTTGGCTGCAGGGGGCGGCGAGCAGTACTTC. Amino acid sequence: CASSLAAGGGEQYF.

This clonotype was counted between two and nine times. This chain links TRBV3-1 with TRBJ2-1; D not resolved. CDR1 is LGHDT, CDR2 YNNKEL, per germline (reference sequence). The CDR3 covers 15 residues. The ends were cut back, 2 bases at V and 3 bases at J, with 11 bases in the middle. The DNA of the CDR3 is TGTGCCAGCAGCCAACGATCGGCTAGCTACAATGAGCAGTTCTTC. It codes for CASSQRSASYNEQFF.

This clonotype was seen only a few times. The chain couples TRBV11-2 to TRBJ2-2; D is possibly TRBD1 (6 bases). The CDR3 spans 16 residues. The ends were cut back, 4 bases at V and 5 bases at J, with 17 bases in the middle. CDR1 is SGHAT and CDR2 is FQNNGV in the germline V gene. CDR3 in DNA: TGTGCCAGCAGCTCAAGACAGGCGCTGTGGACCGGGGAGCTGTTTTTT. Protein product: CASSSRQALWTGELFF.

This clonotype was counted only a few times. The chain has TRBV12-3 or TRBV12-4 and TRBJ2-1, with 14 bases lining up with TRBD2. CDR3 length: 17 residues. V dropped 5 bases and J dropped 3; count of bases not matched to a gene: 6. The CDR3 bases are TGTGCCAGCAGTCATGGGACTAGCGGGAGAGACTACAATGAGCAGTTCTTC. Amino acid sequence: CASSHGTSGRDYNEQFF.

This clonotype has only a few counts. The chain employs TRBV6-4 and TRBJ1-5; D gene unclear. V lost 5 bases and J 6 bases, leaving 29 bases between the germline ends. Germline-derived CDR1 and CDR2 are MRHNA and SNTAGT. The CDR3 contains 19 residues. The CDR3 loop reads CASSHLVPRRLIRFQPQHF. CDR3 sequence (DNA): TGTGCCAGCAGTCACCTCGTACCCCGAAGGTTGATCAGGTTTCAGCCCCAGCATTTT.

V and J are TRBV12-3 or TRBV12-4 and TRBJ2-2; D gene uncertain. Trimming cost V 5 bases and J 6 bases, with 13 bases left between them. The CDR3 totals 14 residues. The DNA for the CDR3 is TGTGCCAGCAGTCCAGGAACAATTCCCGGGGAGCTGTTTTTT. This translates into CASSPGTIPGELFF.

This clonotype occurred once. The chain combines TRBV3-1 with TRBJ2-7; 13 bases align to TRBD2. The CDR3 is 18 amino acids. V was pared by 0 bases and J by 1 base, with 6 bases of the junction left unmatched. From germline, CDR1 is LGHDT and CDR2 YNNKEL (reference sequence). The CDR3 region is CASSQDLGLAGESYEQYF. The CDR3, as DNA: TGTGCCAGCAGCCAAGATCTAGGACTAGCGGGAGAGTCCTACGAGCAGTACTTC.

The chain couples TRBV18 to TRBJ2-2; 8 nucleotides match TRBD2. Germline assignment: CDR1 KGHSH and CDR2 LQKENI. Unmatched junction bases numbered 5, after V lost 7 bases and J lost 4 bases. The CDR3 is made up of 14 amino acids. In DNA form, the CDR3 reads TGTGCCAGCTTTACTAGCGGCCTCACCGGGGAGCTGTTTTTT. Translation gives CASFTSGLTGELFF.

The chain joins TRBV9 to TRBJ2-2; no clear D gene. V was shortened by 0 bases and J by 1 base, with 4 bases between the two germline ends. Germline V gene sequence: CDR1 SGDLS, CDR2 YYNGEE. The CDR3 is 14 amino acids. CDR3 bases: TGTGCCAGCAGCGTAGGGTTGAACACCGGGGAGCTGTTTTTT. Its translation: CASSVGLNTGELFF.

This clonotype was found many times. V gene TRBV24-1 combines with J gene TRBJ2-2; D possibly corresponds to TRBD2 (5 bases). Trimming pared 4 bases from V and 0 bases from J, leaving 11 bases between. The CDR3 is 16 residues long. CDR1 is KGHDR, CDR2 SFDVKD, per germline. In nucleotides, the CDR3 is TGTGCCACCAGTGACCCCGACTACGCGAACACCGGGGAGCTGTTTTTT. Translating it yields CATSDPDYANTGELFF.

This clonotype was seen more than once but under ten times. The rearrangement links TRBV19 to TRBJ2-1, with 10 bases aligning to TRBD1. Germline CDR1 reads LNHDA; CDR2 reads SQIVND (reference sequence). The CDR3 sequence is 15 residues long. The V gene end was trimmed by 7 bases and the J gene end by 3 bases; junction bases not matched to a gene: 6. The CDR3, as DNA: TGTGCCAGTACCCAAGGACAGGGGGGCTACAATGAGCAGTTCTTC. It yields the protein CASTQGQGGYNEQFF.

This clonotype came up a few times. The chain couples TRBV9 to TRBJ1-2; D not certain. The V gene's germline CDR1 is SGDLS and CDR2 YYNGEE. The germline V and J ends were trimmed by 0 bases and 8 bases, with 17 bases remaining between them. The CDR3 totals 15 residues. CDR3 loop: CASSVEVRPTEGYTF. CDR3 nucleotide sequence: TGTGCCAGCAGCGTAGAGGTCAGGCCTACGGAAGGCTACACCTTC.

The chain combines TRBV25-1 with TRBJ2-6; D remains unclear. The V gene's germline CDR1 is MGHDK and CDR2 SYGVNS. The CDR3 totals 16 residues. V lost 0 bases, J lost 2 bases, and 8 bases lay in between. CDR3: CASSEYPGAGANVLTF. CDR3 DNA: TGTGCCAGCAGTGAATATCCGGGTGCTGGGGCCAACGTCCTGACTTTC.

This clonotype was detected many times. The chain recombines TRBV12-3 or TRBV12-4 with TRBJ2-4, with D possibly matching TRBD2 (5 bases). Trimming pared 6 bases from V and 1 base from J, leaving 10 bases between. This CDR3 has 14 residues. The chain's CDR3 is CASRGASAKNIQYF. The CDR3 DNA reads TGTGCCAGCAGGGGAGCCTCCGCCAAAAACATTCAGTACTTC.

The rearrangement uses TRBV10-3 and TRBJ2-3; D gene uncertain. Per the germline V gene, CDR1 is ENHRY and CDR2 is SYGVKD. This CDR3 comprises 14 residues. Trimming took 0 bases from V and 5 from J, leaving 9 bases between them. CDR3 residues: CAISESRSEDTQYF. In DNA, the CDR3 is TGTGCCATCAGTGAGTCACGGTCGGAAGATACGCAGTATTTT.

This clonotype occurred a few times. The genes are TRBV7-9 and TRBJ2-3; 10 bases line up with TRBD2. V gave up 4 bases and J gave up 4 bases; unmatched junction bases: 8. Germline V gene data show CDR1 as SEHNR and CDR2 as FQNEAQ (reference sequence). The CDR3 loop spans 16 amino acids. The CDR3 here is CASSSGGLAGADTQYF. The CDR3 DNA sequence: TGTGCCAGCAGCTCGGGCGGCCTAGCGGGAGCAGATACGCAGTATTTT.